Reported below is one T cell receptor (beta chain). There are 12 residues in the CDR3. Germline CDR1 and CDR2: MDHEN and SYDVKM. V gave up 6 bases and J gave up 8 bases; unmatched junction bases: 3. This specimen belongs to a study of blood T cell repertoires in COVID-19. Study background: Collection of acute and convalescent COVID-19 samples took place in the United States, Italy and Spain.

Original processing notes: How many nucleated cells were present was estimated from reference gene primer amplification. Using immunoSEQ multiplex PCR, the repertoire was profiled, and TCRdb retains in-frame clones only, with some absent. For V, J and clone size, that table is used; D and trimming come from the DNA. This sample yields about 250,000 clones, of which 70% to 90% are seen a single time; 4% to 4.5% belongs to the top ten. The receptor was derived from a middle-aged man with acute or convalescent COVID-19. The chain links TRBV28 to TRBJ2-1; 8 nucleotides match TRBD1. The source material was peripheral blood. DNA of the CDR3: TGTGCCAGCAGAGGACAGGGCGATGAGCAGTTCTTC. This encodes CASRGQGDEQFF.